This T cell receptor (beta chain) is from a study of blood T cell repertoires in COVID-19. Whole-study context: Whether acute or convalescent, the COVID-19 samples came from the United States, Italy and Spain. PBMCs, B-cell-depleted T cells, or T cells provided the cDNA or gDNA that made up the material.

Trimming pared 3 bases from V and 0 bases from J, leaving 6 bases between. From germline, CDR1 is LNHDA and CDR2 SQIVND (reference sequence). The CDR3 is 14 residues long. Original processing methods: By means of reference gene primer amplification, nucleated cell counts were estimated. Method: immunoSEQ multiplex PCR; TCRdb's copy keeps in-frame clones and lacks some. V, J and clone size are those of that table, while D and trimming were read from the DNA. The table shows around 30,000 clones, with just over 90% occurring only once. The receptor was derived from a man aged 55-75 years with acute or convalescent COVID-19. This sequence joins TRBV19 and TRBJ1-3; unclear D gene. Sequencing was done on a sample of peripheral blood. CDR3 protein: CASSIVSSGNTIYF. CDR3 DNA: TGTGCCAGTAGTATTGTCAGCTCTGGAAACACCATATATTTT.